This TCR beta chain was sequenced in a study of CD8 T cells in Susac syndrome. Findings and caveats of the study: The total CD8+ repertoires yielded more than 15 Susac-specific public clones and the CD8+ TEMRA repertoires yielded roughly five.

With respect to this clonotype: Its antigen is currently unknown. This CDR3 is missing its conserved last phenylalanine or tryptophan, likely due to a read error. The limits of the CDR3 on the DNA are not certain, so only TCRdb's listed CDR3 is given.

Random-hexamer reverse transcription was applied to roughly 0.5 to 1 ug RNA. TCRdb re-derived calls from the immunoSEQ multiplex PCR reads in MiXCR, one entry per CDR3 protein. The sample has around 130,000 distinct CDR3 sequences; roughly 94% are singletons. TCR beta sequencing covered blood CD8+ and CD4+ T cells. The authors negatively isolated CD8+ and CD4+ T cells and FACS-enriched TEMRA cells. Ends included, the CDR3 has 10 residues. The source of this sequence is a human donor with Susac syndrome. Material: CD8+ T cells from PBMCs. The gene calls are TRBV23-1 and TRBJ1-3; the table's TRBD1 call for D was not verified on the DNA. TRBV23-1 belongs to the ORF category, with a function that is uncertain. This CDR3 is CARQGGRVRI.